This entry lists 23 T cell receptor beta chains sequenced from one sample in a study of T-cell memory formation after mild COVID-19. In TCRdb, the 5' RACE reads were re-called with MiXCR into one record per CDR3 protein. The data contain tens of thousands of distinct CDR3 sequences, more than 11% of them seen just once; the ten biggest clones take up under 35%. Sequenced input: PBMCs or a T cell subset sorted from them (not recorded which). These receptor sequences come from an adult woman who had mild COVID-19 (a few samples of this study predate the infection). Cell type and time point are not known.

The CDR3: CASSLGEGSSEQYF. CDR3 in DNA: TGTGCCAGCAGCTTGGGTGAGGGCAGCTCGGAGCAGTACTTC. This rearrangement joins TRBV5-5 to TRBJ2-7; perhaps TRBD2 as D (5 bases). V was shortened by 0 bases and J by 7 bases, with 14 bases between the two germline ends. The CDR3 runs 14 residues. Germline V gives CDR1 SGHKS, CDR2 YYEKEE (reference sequence).

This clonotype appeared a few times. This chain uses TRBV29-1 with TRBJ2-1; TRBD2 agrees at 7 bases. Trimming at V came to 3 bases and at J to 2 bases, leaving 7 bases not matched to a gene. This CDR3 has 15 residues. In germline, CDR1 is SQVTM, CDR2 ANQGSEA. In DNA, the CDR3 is TGCAGCGTTGACGGGCTAGCGGAACCCTACAATGAGCAGTTCTTC. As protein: CSVDGLAEPYNEQFF.

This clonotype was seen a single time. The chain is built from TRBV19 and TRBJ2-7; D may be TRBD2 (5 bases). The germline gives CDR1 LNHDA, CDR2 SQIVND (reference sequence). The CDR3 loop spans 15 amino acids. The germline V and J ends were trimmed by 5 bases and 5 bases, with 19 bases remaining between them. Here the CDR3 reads CASSAAASGHNEQYF. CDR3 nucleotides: TGTGCCAGTAGTGCAGCGGCCTCGGGCCACAACGAGCAGTACTTC.

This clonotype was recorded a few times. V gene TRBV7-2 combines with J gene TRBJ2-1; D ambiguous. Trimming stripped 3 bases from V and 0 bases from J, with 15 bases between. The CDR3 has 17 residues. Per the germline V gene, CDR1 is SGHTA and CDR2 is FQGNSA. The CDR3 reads CASSFARWLTSYNEQFF. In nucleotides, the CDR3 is TGTGCCAGCAGCTTCGCCCGTTGGCTGACCTCCTACAATGAGCAGTTCTTC.

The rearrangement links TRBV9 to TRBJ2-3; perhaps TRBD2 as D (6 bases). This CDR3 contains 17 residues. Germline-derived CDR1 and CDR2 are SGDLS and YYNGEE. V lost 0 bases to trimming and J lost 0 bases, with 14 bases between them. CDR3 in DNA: TGTGCCAGCAGCGTAGAGGGTAGCGGTGCTAGCACAGATACGCAGTATTTT. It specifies CASSVEGSGASTDTQYF.

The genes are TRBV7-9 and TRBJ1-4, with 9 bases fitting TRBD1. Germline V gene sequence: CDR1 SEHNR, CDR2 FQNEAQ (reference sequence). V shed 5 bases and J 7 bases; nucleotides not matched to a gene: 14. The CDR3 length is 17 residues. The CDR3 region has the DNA TGTGCCAGCAGCCCTCTTCGGGGGACAGGGTCGGTTGAAAAACTGTTTTTT. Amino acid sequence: CASSPLRGTGSVEKLFF.

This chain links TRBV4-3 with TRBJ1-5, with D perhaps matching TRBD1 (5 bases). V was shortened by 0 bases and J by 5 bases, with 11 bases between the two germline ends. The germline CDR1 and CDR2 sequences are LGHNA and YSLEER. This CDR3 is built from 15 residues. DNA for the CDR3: TGCGCCAGCAGCCAAGATAGGGACGGCTATCAGCCCCAGCATTTT. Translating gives CASSQDRDGYQPQHF.

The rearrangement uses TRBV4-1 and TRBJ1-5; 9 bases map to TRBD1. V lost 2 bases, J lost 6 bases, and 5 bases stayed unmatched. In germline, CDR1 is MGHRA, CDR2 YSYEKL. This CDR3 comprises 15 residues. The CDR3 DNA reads TGCGCCAGCAGCCAACCGGGACAGGGATCTCAGCCCCAGCATTTT. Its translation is CASSQPGQGSQPQHF.

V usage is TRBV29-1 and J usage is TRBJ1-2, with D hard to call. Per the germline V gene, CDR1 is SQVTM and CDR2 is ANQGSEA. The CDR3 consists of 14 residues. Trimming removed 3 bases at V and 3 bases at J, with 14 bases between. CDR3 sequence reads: CSVDPAASHYGYTF. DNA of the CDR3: TGCAGCGTTGATCCGGCCGCCAGCCACTATGGCTACACCTTC.

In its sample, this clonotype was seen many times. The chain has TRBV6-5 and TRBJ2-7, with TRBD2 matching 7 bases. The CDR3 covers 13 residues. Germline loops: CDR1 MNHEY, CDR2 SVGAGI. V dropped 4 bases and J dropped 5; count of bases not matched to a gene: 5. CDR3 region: CASSFRGVNEQYF. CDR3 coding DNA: TGTGCCAGCAGTTTCCGGGGGGTTAACGAGCAGTACTTC.

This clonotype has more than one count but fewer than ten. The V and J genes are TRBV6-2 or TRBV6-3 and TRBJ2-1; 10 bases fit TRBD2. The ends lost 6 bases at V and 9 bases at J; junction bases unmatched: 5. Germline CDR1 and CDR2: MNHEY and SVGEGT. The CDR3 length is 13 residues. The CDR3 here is CASRTSGKSEQFF. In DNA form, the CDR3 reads TGTGCCAGCAGAACTAGCGGGAAATCTGAGCAGTTCTTC.

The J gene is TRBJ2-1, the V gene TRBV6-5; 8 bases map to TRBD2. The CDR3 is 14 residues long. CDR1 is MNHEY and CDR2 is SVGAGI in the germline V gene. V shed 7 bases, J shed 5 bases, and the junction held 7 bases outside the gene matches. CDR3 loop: CASIGGEGHNEQFF. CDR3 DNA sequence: TGTGCCAGCATCGGGGGGGAGGGCCACAATGAGCAGTTCTTC.

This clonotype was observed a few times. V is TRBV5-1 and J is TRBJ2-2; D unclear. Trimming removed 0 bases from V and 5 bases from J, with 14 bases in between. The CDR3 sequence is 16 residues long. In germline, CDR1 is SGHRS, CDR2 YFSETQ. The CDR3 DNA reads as TGCGCCAGCAGCTTGGCCGAAGGGTTTGAGACCGGGGAGCTGTTTTTT. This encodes CASSLAEGFETGELFF.

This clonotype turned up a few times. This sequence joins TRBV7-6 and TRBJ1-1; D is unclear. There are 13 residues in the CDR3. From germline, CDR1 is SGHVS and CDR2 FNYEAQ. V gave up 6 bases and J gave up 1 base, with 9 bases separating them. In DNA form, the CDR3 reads TGTGCCAGCAGAATCGAGGAGAACACTGAAGCTTTCTTT. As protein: CASRIEENTEAFF.

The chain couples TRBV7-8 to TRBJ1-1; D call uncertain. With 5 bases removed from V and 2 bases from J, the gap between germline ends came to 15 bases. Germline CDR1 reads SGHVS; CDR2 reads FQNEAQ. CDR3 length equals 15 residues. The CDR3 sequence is CASSPEVSPNTEAFF. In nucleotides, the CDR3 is TGTGCCAGCAGCCCAGAGGTCAGCCCTAACACTGAAGCTTTCTTT.

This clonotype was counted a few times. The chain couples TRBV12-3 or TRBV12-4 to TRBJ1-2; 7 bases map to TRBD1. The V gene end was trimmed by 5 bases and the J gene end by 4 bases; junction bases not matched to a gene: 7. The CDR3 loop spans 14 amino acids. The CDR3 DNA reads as TGTGCCAGCAGTCCGACAGGGTGGGGCTATGGCTACACCTTC. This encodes CASSPTGWGYGYTF.

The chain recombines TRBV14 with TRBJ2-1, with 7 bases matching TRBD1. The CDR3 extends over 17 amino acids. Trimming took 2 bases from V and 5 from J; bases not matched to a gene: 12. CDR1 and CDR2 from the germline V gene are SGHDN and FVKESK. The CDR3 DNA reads TGTGCCAGCAGCCAACGCCCCGGGACAGTTCCCCACAATGAGCAGTTCTTC. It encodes CASSQRPGTVPHNEQFF.

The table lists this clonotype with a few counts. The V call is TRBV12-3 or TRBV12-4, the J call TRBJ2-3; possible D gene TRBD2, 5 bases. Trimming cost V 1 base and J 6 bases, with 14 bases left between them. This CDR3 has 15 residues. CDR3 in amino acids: CASSLVNGIRDTQYF. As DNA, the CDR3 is TGTGCCAGCAGTTTAGTGAACGGGATTAGGGATACGCAGTATTTT.

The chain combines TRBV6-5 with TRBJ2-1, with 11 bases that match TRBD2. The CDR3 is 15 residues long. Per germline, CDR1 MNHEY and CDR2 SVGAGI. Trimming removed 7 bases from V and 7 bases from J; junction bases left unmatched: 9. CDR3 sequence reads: CASTLTSGIWNEQFF. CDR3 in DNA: TGTGCCAGCACCCTGACTAGCGGGATTTGGAATGAGCAGTTCTTC.

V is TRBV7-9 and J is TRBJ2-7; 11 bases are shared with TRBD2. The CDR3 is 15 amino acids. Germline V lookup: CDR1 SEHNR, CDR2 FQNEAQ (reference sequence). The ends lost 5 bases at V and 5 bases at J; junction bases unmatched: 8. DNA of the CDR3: TGTGCCAGCAGCCCCCTCACTAGCGGGAGCAACGAGCAGTACTTC. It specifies CASSPLTSGSNEQYF.

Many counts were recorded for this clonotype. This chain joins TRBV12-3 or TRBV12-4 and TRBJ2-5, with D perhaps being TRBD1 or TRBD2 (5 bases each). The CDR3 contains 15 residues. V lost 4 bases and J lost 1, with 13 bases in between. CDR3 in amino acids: CASSSPRDLQETQYF. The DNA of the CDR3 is TGTGCCAGCAGTTCCCCCCGGGACCTCCAAGAGACCCAGTACTTC.

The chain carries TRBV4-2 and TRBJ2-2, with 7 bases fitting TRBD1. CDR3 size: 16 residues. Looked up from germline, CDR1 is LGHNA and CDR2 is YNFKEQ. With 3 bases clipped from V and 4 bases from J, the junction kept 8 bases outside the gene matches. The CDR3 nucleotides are TGTGCCAGCAGCCAGGGAAAGGGGGCTGGCACCGGGGAGCTGTTTTTT. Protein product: CASSQGKGAGTGELFF.

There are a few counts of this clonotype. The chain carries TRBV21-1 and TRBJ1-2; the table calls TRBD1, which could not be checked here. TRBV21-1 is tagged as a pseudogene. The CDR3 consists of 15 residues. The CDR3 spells CASSKVYRDGYGYTF. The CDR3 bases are TGTGCCAGCAGCAAAGTTTACAGGGATGGATATGGCTACACCTTC.